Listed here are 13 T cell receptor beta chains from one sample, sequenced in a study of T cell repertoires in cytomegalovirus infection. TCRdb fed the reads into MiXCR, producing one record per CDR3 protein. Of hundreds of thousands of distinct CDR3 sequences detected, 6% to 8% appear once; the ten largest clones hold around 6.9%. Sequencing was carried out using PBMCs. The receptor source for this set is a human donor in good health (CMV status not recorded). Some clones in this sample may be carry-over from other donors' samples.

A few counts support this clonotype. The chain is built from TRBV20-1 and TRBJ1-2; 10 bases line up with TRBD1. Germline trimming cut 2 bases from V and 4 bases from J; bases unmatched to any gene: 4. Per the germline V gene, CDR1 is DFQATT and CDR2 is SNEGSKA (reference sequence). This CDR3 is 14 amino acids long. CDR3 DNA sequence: TGCAGTGCTAGACCAGGACAGGGGGTCTATGGCTACACCTTC. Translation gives CSARPGQGVYGYTF.

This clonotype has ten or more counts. This CDR3 is CSASPGIAPINEQFF. Here the CDR3 DNA reads TGCAGTGCTAGCCCCGGGATAGCCCCAATCAATGAGCAGTTCTTC. This chain uses TRBV20-1 with TRBJ2-1; TRBD2 is a possible D gene (5 bases). The CDR3 sequence is 15 residues long. Germline CDR1 and CDR2: DFQATT and SNEGSKA (reference sequence). V shed 3 bases and J shed 6 bases, with 18 bases lying between them.

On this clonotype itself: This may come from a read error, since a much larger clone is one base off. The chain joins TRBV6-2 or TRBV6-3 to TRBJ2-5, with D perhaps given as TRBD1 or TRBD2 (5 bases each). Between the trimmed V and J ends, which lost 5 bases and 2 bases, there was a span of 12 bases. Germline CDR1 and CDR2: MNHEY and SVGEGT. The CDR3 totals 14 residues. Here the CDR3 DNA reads TGTGCCAGCAGTGCCGGGACGGGACAAGAGACCCAGTACTTC. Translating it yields CASSAGTGQETQYF.

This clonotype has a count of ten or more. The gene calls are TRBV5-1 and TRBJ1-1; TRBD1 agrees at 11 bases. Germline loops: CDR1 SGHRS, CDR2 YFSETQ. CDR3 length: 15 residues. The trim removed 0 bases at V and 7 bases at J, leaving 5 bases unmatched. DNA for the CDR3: TGCGCCAGCAGCTTGGCCGGGACAGGGGGAAGTGAAGCTTTCTTT. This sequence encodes CASSLAGTGGSEAFF.

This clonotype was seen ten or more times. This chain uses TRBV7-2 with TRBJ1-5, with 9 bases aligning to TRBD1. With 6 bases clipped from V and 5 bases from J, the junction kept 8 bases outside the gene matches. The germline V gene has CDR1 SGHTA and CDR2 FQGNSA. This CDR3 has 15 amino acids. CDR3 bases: TGTGCCAGCAGTCGGACAGGGGATGTCGATCAGCCCCAGCATTTT. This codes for CASSRTGDVDQPQHF.

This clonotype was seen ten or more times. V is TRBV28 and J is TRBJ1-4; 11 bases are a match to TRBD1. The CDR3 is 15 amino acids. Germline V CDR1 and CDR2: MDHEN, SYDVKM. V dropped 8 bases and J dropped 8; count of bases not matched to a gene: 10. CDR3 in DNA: TGTGCCAGCTGGCTTCGGACAGGGGGCGGCGAAAAACTGTTTTTT. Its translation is CASWLRTGGGEKLFF.

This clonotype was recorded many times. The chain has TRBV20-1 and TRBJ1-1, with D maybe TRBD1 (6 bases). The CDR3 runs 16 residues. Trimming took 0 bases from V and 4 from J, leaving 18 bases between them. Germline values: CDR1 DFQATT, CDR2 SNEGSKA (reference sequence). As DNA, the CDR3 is TGCAGTGCTAGAGACCACCGGAGGGGGGTTGGCACTGAAGCTTTCTTT. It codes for CSARDHRRGVGTEAFF.

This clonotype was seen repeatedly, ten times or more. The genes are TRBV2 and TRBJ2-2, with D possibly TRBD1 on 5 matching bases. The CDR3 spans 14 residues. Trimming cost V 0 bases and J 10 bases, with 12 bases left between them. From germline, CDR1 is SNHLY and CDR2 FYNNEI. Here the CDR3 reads CASSEAKGVVELFF. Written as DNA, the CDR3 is TGTGCCAGCAGTGAAGCGAAAGGGGTCGTGGAGCTGTTTTTT.

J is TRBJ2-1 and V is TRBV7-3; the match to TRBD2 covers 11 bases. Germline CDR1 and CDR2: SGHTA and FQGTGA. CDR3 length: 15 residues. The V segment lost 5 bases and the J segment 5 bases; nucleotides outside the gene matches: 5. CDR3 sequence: CASSVRLAGHNEQFF. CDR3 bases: TGTGCCAGCAGCGTAAGACTAGCGGGGCACAATGAGCAGTTCTTC.

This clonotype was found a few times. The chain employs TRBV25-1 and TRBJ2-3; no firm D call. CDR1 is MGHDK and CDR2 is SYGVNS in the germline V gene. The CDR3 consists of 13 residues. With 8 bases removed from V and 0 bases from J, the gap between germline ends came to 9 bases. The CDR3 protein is CASATKSTDTQYF. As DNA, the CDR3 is TGTGCCAGCGCCACGAAGAGCACAGATACGCAGTATTTT. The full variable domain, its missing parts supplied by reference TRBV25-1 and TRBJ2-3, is EADIYQTPRYLVIGTGKKITLECSQTMGHDKMYWYQQDPGMELHLIHYSYGVNSTEKGDLSSESTVSRIRTEHFPLTLESARPSHTSQYLCASATKSTDTQYFGPGTRLTVL.

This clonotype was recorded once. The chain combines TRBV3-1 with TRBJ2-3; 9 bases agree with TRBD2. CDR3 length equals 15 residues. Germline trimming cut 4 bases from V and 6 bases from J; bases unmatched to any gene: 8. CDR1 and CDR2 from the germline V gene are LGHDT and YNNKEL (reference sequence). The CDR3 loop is CASSLVSGGADTQYF. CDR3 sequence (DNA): TGTGCCAGCAGCCTCGTTAGCGGGGGAGCCGATACGCAGTATTTT.

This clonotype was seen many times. The CDR3 reads CASSLLQKQFF. Here the CDR3 DNA reads TGTGCCAGCAGCTTACTCCAGAAGCAGTTCTTC. The rearrangement uses TRBV7-9 and TRBJ2-1; D is unresolved. Trimming took 2 bases from V and 11 from J, leaving 7 bases between them. The V gene's germline CDR1 is SEHNR and CDR2 FQNEAQ (reference sequence). The CDR3 runs 11 residues.

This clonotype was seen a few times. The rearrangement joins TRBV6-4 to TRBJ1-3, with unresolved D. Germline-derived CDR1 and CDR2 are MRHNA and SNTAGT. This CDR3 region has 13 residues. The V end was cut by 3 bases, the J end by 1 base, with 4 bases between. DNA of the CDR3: TGTGCCAGCAGTGAGGGTTCTGGAAACACCATATATTTT. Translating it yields CASSEGSGNTIYF.